The clone carrying this T cell receptor beta chain occurred a few times. The antigen is undetermined. Described time point: persistent/refractory GD, antithyroid drugs over 5 years with positive TRAb. The TCR library was made from RNA that had been extracted from PBMCs in TRIzol. Blood from the periphery, approximately 9 milliliters in all, was drawn into EDTA tubes. The TCR beta library used iRepertoire HTBI primers with Arm-PCR amplification of CDR3. TCRdb processed the multiplex PCR reads anew with MiXCR; each CDR3 protein has one entry. This table has about 400,000 distinct CDR3 sequences, around 21% appearing once. Germline V gene data show CDR1 as MNHEY and CDR2 as SVGEGT. J lost 0 bases, V lost 2 bases, and 2 bases had no gene match. This CDR3 is built from 17 residues. The entry originates in a study of regulatory T cells in long-lasting Graves disease. Broader study findings: More public clonotypes were shared by persistent patients (about 3,000) than by new patients (approximately 1,000). Persistent Graves' patients showed reduced TCR diversity versus newly diagnosed patients.

This chain joins TRBV6-2 or TRBV6-3 and TRBJ2-6; 9 nucleotides match TRBD2. The sequence was collected from a female donor with Graves disease. The input for sequencing was peripheral blood mononuclear cells (PBMCs), taken when the disease was refractory, from a patient treated with antithyroid drugs. This CDR3 is CASSYVSGSSGANVLTF. DNA for the CDR3: TGTGCCAGCAGTTACGTTAGCGGGAGCTCTGGGGCCAACGTCCTGACTTTC.